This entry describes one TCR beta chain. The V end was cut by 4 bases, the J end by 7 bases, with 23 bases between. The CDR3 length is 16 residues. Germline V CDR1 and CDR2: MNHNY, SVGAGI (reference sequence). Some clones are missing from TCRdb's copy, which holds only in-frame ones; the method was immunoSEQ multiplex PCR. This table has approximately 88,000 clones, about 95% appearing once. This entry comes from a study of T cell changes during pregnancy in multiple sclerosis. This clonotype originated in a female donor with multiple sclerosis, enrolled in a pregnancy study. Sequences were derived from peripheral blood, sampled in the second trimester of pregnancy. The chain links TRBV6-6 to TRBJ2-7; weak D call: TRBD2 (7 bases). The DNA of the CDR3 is TGTGCCAGCAGTTCCAAGAGGGGGGGTTCGTCTCCGGAGCAGTACTTC. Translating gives CASSSKRGGSSPEQYF.